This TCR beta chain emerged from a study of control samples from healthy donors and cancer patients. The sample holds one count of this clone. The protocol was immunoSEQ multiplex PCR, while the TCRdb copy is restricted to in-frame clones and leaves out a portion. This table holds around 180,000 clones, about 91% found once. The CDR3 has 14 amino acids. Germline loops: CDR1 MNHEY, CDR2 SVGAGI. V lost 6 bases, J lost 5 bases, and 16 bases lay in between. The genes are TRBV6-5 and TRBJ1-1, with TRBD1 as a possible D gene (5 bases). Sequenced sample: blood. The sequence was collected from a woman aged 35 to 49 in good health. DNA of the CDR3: TGTGCCAGCAGCCCCTACGCAGGGAGTACTGAAGCTTTCTTT. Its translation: CASSPYAGSTEAFF.